This T cell receptor beta chain was profiled in a study of T-cell memory formation after mild COVID-19. One entry per CDR3 protein results from TCRdb running MiXCR on the 5' RACE reads. The sample carries about 290,000 distinct CDR3 sequences, more than 15% recorded once. Ten or more counts support this clonotype. This CDR3 has 14 amino acids. Germline V lookup: CDR1 SGHTA, CDR2 FQGNSA. Trimming took 1 base from V and 1 from J, leaving 8 bases between them. The chain employs TRBV7-2 and TRBJ2-7; D unclear. This sequence originates from a man younger than 30 who had mild COVID-19 (a few samples of this study predate the infection). Cell type and time point are not known. The sample consisted of PBMCs or a T cell subset sorted from them (not recorded which). The CDR3 protein is CASSLVPESYEQYF. The CDR3, as DNA: TGTGCCAGCAGCTTAGTCCCTGAATCCTACGAGCAGTACTTC.